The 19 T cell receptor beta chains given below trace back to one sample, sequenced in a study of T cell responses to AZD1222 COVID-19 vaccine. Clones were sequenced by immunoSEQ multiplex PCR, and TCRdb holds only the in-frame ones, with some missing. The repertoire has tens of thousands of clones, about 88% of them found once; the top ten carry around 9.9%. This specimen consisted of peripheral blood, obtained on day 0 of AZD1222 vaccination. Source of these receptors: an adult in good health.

The CDR3 nucleotides read TGTGCCAGCAGCTCGGGGACTAGCGGGGCCCACGAGCAGTACGTC. It specifies CASSSGTSGAHEQYV. The rearrangement joins TRBV7-8 to TRBJ2-7; 13 bases line up with TRBD2. The V segment lost 4 bases and the J segment 5 bases; nucleotides outside the gene matches: 5. The CDR3 extends over 15 amino acids. Germline V lookup: CDR1 SGHVS, CDR2 FQNEAQ.

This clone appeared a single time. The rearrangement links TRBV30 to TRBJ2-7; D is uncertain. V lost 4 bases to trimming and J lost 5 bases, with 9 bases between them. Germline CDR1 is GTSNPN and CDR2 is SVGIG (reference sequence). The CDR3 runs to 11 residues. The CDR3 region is CAWMVGNEQYF. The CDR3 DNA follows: TGTGCCTGGATGGTGGGGAACGAGCAGTACTTC.

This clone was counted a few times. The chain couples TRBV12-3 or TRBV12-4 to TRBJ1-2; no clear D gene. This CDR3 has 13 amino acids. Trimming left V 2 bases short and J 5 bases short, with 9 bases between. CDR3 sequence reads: CASSLLGRYGYTF. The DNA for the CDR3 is TGTGCCAGCAGTTTATTAGGGCGATATGGCTACACCTTC.

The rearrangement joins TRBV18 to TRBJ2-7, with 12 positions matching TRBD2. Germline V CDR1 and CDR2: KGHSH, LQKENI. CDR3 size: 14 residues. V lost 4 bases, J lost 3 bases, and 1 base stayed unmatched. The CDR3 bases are TGTGCCAGCTCACAGGGACTAGCGGGCTACGAGCAGTACTTC. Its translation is CASSQGLAGYEQYF.

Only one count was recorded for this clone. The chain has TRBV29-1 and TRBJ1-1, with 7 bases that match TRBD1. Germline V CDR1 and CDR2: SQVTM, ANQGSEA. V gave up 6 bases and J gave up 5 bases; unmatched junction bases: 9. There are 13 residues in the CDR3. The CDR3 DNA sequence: TGCAGCGTCGGAGGGGGACAGATAACTGAAGCTTTCTTT. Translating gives CSVGGGQITEAFF. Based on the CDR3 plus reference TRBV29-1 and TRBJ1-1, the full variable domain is SAVISQKPSRDICQRGTSLTIQCQVDSQVTMMFWYRQQPGQSLTLIATANQGSEATYESGFVIDKFPISRPNLTFSTLTVSNMSPEDSSIYLCSVGGGQITEAFFGQGTRLTVV.

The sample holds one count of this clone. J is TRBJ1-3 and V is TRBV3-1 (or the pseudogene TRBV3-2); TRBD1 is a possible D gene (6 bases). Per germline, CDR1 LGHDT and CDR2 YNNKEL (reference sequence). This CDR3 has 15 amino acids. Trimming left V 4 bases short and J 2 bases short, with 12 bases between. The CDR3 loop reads CASSLGQFPGNTIYF. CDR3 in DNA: TGTGCCAGCAGCCTCGGACAGTTTCCTGGAAACACCATATATTTT.

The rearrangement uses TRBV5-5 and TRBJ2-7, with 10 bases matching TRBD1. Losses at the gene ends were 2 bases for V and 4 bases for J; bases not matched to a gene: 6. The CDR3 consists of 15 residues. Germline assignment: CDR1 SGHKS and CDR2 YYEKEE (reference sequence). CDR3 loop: CASSLSGQGGYEQYF. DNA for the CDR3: TGTGCCAGCAGCTTAAGCGGACAGGGGGGGTACGAGCAGTACTTC.

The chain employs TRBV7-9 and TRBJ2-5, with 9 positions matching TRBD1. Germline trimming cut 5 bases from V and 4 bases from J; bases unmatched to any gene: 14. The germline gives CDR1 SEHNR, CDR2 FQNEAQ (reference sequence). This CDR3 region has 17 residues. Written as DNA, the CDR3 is TGTGCCAGCAGCCGCTCGGGCGGACAGGGGTGGAGAGAGACCCAGTACTTC. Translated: CASSRSGGQGWRETQYF.

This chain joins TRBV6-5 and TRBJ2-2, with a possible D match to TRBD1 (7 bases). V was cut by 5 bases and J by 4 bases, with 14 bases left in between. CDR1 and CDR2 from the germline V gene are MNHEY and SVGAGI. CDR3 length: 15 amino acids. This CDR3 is CASSPQGEVTGELFF. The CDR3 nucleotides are TGTGCCAGCAGTCCGCAGGGGGAGGTCACCGGGGAGCTGTTTTTT.

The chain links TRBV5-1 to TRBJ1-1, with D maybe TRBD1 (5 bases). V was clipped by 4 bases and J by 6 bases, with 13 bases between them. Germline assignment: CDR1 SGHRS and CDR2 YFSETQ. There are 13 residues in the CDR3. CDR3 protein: CASSQGWTSEAFF. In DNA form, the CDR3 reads TGCGCCAGCAGCCAAGGGTGGACATCTGAAGCTTTCTTT.

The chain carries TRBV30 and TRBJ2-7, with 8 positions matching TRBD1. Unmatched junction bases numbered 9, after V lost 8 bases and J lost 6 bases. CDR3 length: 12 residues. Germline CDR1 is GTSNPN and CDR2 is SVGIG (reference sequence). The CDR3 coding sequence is TGTGCCAGTCGGGACAGGCCTCTCGAGCAGTACTTC. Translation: CASRDRPLEQYF.

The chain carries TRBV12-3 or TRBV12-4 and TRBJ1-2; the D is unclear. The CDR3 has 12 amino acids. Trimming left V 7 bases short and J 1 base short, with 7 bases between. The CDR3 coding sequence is TGTGCCAGCAAAACAGATAACTATGGCTACACCTTC. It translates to CASKTDNYGYTF.

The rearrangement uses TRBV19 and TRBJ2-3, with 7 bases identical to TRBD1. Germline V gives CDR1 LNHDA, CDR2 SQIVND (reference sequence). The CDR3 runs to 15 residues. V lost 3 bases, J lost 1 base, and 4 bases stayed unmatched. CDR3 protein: CASSIMGQRTDTQYF. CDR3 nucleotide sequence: TGTGCCAGTAGTATCATGGGACAGCGCACAGATACGCAGTATTTT.

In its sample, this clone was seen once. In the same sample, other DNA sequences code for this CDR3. The CDR3 DNA sequence: TGTGCCAGCAGCCCAAGGGGCACAGATACGCAGTATTTT. It translates to CASSPRGTDTQYF. The chain carries TRBV7-2 and TRBJ2-3; D gene unclear. In germline, CDR1 is SGHTA, CDR2 FQGNSA. The CDR3 has 13 residues. V was pared by 5 bases and J by 1 base, with 7 bases between. The variable domain in full, with the rest retrieved from reference TRBV7-2 and TRBJ2-3, is GAGVSQSPSNKVTEKGKDVELRCDPISGHTALYWYRQSLGQGLEFLIYFQGNSAPDKSGLPSDRFSAERTGGSVSTLTIQRTQQEDSAVYLCASSPRGTDTQYFGPGTRLTVL.

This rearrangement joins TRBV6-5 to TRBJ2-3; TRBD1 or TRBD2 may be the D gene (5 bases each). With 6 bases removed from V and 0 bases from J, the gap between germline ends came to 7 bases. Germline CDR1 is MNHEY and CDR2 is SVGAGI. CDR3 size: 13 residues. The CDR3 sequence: CASSGASTDTQYF. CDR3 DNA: TGTGCCAGCAGCGGGGCCAGCACAGATACGCAGTATTTT.

CDR3 protein: CASSRGLAGGEDTQYF. CDR3 nucleotide sequence: TGTGCCAGCAGCCGCGGACTAGCGGGAGGGGAAGATACGCAGTATTTT. J is TRBJ2-3 and V is TRBV7-3; 15 positions agree with TRBD2. The V gene's germline CDR1 is SGHTA and CDR2 FQGTGA. CDR3 length: 16 amino acids. V trimming: 5 bases; J trimming: 5 bases; junction bases outside the gene matches: 5.

The CDR3 DNA reads TGCAGCGTTGACTCGGGAGCTAATCAGCCCCAGCATTTT. Amino acids: CSVDSGANQPQHF. V usage is TRBV29-1 and J usage is TRBJ1-5; the D is unclear. This CDR3 is 13 amino acids long. In germline, CDR1 is SQVTM, CDR2 ANQGSEA. The germline V and J ends were trimmed by 3 bases and 4 bases, with 10 bases remaining between them.

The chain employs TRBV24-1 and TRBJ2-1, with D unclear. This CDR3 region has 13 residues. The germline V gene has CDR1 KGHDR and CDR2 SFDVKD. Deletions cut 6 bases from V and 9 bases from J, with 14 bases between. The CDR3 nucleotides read TGTGCCACCAGTTCCCTGGCGGCAAGTGAGCAGTTCTTC. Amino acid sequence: CATSSLAASEQFF.

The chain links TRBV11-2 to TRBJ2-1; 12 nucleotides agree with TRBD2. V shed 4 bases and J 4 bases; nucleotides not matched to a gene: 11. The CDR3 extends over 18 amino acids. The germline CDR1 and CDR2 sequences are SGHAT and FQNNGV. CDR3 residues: CASSSFTTSGGLYNEQFF. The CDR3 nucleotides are TGTGCCAGCAGCTCTTTTACGACTAGCGGGGGTTTATACAATGAGCAGTTCTTC.